This TCR beta chain comes out of a study of OX40 agonist ivuxolimab in advanced cancers. Study as a whole: Patients receiving dose escalation had hepatocellular carcinoma, melanoma, renal cell or head and neck cancer.

No patient had autoimmune disease or received systemic immunosuppression. Blood was sampled at baseline, cycle 4 day 1, and cycle 7 day 1. This CDR3 region has 15 residues. The V end lost 4 bases, the J end lost 6 bases, and 17 bases lay between the germline ends. Germline values: CDR1 SNHLY, CDR2 FYNNEI. Here immunoSEQ multiplex PCR was the method, and the copy in TCRdb shows in-frame clones only, minus some. The sample comprises tens of thousands of clones, roughly 80% of which are singletons, and 5.1% rests with the top ten. Specimen: CD4+ or CD8+ T cells sorted from blood, collected in a trial of the OX40 agonist ivuxolimab. This chain links TRBV2 with TRBJ2-3; D call uncertain. The TCR was taken from an adult with an advanced solid tumor such as melanoma, head and neck, liver or kidney cancer. DNA for the CDR3: TGTGCCAGCAGTGCGCAGTATTCAGCACAGGATACGCAGTATTTT. The encoded protein is CASSAQYSAQDTQYF.